These 31 T cell receptor beta chains were sequenced from one sample in a study of shared clonotypes between healthy human individuals (TCRdb year 2020). Receptor amplification or capture employed the immunoSEQ multiplex PCR assay. TCRdb obtained this table from immuneACCESS and retained in-frame rearrangements with V and J assigned. These tables miss some clones; where compared with another copy, unresolved V genes account for less than half of the shortfall, and the remainder is unexplained. Counted in this sample were around 1.5 million clones; roughly 98% of them appeared once. The ten largest clonotypes hold approximately 0.44% of the sample. Sequencing input: naive CD4+ T cells sorted from blood. Sample cell subset or site, as interpreted from the label and publication: CD45RA+ positively selected. These receptors all come from a man aged 30 to 45 in good health.

This chain uses TRBV11-2 with TRBJ2-7; D is tentatively TRBD1 or TRBD2 (5 bases each). V shed 5 bases and J shed 6 bases, with 20 bases lying between them. The CDR3 length is 15 residues. The germline V gene encodes CDR1 SGHAT and CDR2 FQNNGV. CDR3 bases: TGTGCCAGCAGCCGCCAGAGTGGGGGTCGGGTCGAGCAGTACTTC. It codes for CASSRQSGGRVEQYF. Full variable domain (outside the CDR3, taken from reference TRBV11-2 and TRBJ2-7): EAGVAQSPRYKIIEKRQSVAFWCNPISGHATLYWYQQILGQGPKLLIQFQNNGVVDDSQLPKDRFSAERLKGVDSTLKIQPAKLEDSAVYLCASSRQSGGRVEQYFGPGTRLTVT.

The CDR3: CAIRALSTGKGSYEQYF. CDR3 sequence (DNA): TGTGCCATCAGGGCACTATCGACAGGGAAGGGGAGCTACGAGCAGTACTTC. J is TRBJ2-7 and V is TRBV10-3, with TRBD1 matching over 7 bases. Germline V gives CDR1 ENHRY, CDR2 SYGVKD. After removal of 6 bases from V and 3 bases from J, the junction contained 17 bases not matched to a gene. The CDR3 loop spans 17 amino acids.

This clone was recorded once. This chain connects TRBV14 to TRBJ2-5; 7 nucleotides line up with TRBD2. The CDR3 is made up of 16 amino acids. V lost 0 bases to trimming and J lost 12 bases; unmatched junction nucleotides: 16. The germline CDR1 and CDR2 sequences are SGHDN and FVKESK. CDR3 nucleotide sequence: TGTGCCAGCAGCCAAGACTCTCAGATGGGGCGGGGGATAGAGTACTTC. It encodes CASSQDSQMGRGIEYF.

In this sample, this clone turned up once. The rearrangement links TRBV6-1 to TRBJ2-7, with D hard to call. The CDR3 sequence is 12 residues long. Germline assignment: CDR1 MNHNS and CDR2 SASEGT. The V gene lost 3 bases and the J gene lost 12 bases, with 15 bases spanning the gap. CDR3 in amino acids: CASSDGVHLGYF. The CDR3 DNA reads as TGTGCCAGCAGTGACGGCGTCCACTTAGGGTACTTC.

This clone was observed a single time. The chain combines TRBV18 with TRBJ1-5; 9 bases fit TRBD1. J was trimmed by 5 bases and V by 3 bases; bases with no gene match: 5. This CDR3 is 15 amino acids long. Germline CDR1 KGHSH, CDR2 LQKENI. The CDR3 here is CASSPNGTGHQPQHF. The CDR3 DNA is TGTGCCAGCTCACCTAACGGGACAGGGCATCAGCCCCAGCATTTT.

This clone was seen only once. This sequence joins TRBV18 and TRBJ2-7; D gene ambiguous. V shed 0 bases and J shed 6 bases, with 9 bases lying between them. This CDR3 has 13 amino acids. The V gene's germline CDR1 is KGHSH and CDR2 LQKENI. CDR3 bases: TGTGCCAGCTCACCACCGGAACACTTCGAGCAGTACTTC. This codes for CASSPPEHFEQYF.

This chain joins TRBV4-3 and TRBJ2-1, with 10 bases fitting TRBD2. CDR1 and CDR2 from the germline V gene are LGHNA and YSLEER. The CDR3 covers 16 residues. V was pared by 0 bases and J by 10 bases, with 9 bases of the junction left unmatched. The CDR3 nucleotides are TGCGCCAGCAGCCAAGAGCCAGCGGGAGGGCCGGGGGAGCAGTTCTTC. This gives the protein CASSQEPAGGPGEQFF.

The table lists this clone with a count of one. Other nucleotide sequences from this sample produce the same CDR3. The rearrangement joins TRBV6-1 to TRBJ2-1; D gene unclear. Germline V gene data show CDR1 as MNHNS and CDR2 as SASEGT. The CDR3 length is 11 residues. V was clipped by 6 bases and J by 3 bases, with 3 bases between them. The CDR3 DNA reads TGTGCCAGCAGGGACTACAATGAGCAGTTCTTC. Translating gives CASRDYNEQFF.

CDR3 DNA sequence: TGCAGTGCTACGAGGGATAAACTGTTTTTT. As protein: CSATRDKLFF. This chain connects TRBV20-1 to TRBJ1-4; no clear D gene. The CDR3 spans 10 residues. Between the trimmed V and J ends, which lost 4 bases and 11 bases, there was a span of 8 bases. Germline CDR1 and CDR2: DFQATT and SNEGSKA (reference sequence).

The chain recombines TRBV15 with TRBJ2-7; tentatively, D is TRBD1 (6 bases). V dropped 5 bases and J dropped 7 bases, with 18 bases sitting between them. Germline values: CDR1 LNHNV, CDR2 YYDKDF (reference sequence). This CDR3 region has 14 residues. In DNA form, the CDR3 reads TGTGCCACCAGCGAACAGGGCTCCGACGGGGAGCAGTACTTC. Its translation: CATSEQGSDGEQYF.

The CDR3 protein is CSAWVTDTQYF. The CDR3 bases are TGCAGTGCTTGGGTCACAGATACGCAGTATTTT. V is TRBV20-1 and J is TRBJ2-3; the D is unclear. CDR1 and CDR2 (germline): DFQATT, SNEGSKA (reference sequence). This CDR3 comprises 11 residues. The ends were cut back, 5 bases at V and 2 bases at J, with 5 bases in the middle.

The chain links TRBV5-1 to TRBJ1-2, with D possibly TRBD1 on 6 matching bases. CDR1 and CDR2 from the germline V gene are SGHRS and YFSETQ. CDR3 length: 14 residues. Trimming took 4 bases from V and 7 from J, leaving 17 bases between them. CDR3 amino acids: CASSVTGPAGGYTF. The CDR3 nucleotides read TGCGCCAGCAGCGTGACAGGCCCTGCCGGTGGCTACACCTTC.

This sequence joins TRBV28 and TRBJ2-1, with 7 nucleotides matching TRBD1. V shed 3 bases and J 6 bases; nucleotides not matched to a gene: 17. Germline V lookup: CDR1 MDHEN, CDR2 SYDVKM. CDR3 size: 18 residues. CDR3 nucleotide sequence: TGTGCCAGCAGTTTTGGGACAGCGCGAAACCAAAGACTCAATGAGCAGTTCTTC. This encodes CASSFGTARNQRLNEQFF.

The chain uses TRBV27 and TRBJ1-1; maybe TRBD1 (5 bases). Per germline, CDR1 MNHEY and CDR2 SMNVEV (reference sequence). The CDR3 is 15 amino acids. The V end was cut by 11 bases, the J end by 1 base, with 20 bases between. CDR3 in amino acids: CASTNWAGSNTEAFF. CDR3 bases: TGTGCCTCTACGAATTGGGCAGGGTCGAACACTGAAGCTTTCTTT.

V and J are TRBV5-4 and TRBJ2-5; tentatively, D is TRBD2 (6 bases). In germline, CDR1 is SGHNT, CDR2 YYREEE (reference sequence). The CDR3 is 15 amino acids. V gave up 4 bases and J gave up 0 bases, with 13 bases separating them. The CDR3 sequence is CASSGGLTNQETQYF. The CDR3 DNA is TGTGCCAGCAGCGGAGGACTAACCAACCAAGAGACCCAGTACTTC.

This clone has just one count. The rearrangement joins TRBV6-5 to TRBJ1-5, with D possibly being TRBD1 (5 bases). Germline V gives CDR1 MNHEY, CDR2 SVGAGI. Trimming took off 6 bases at V and 5 bases at J, with 17 bases between the two ends. The CDR3 contains 15 residues. CDR3 amino acids: CASSPGGLQDQPQHF. The CDR3 DNA reads as TGTGCCAGCAGCCCCGGGGGTCTCCAGGATCAGCCCCAGCATTTT.

The J gene is TRBJ2-3, the V gene TRBV12-5; 8 bases are shared with TRBD2. The V gene end was trimmed by 1 base and the J gene end by 5 bases; junction bases not matched to a gene: 2. Per the germline V gene, CDR1 is LGHNT and CDR2 is FRNRAP. The CDR3 has 14 residues. The CDR3 region has the DNA TGTGCTAGTGGTTTGGAAGCGGGGGAAGATACGCAGTATTTT. Translated, it gives CASGLEAGEDTQYF.

The rearrangement joins TRBV28 to TRBJ2-3; possible D gene TRBD2, 6 bases. Looked up from germline, CDR1 is MDHEN and CDR2 is SYDVKM. The CDR3 is 14 residues long. CDR3 region: CVNGRDFLTDTQYF. CDR3 DNA sequence: TGTGTAAACGGACGGGACTTTCTCACAGATACGCAGTATTTT.

The V and J genes are TRBV7-2 and TRBJ2-7, with 7 bases fitting TRBD2. Germline CDR1 is SGHTA and CDR2 is FQGNSA. This CDR3 spans 15 amino acids. The V and J ends lost 3 bases and 4 bases, in that order; junction bases with no gene match: 9. The CDR3: CASSFLADGGYEQYF. In DNA form, the CDR3 reads TGTGCCAGCAGCTTTCTAGCGGATGGTGGATACGAGCAGTACTTC.

The CDR3 sequence: CASSRQGSPGEGYTF. CDR3 DNA: TGCGCCAGCAGCCGACAGGGGTCTCCCGGGGAAGGCTACACCTTC. The rearrangement uses TRBV5-1 and TRBJ1-2; 8 positions match TRBD1. V dropped 4 bases and J dropped 8; count of bases not matched to a gene: 13. Germline CDR1 and CDR2: SGHRS and YFSETQ. This CDR3 has 15 amino acids.

V usage is TRBV7-9 and J usage is TRBJ2-3, with D possibly TRBD1 on 5 matching bases. This CDR3 spans 14 amino acids. Germline V CDR1 and CDR2: SEHNR, FQNEAQ (reference sequence). With 4 bases removed from V and 1 base from J, the gap between germline ends came to 9 bases. Here the CDR3 DNA reads TGTGCCAGCAGCTCGACAGTGCGCACAGATACGCAGTATTTT. Protein product: CASSSTVRTDTQYF.

The CDR3 loop reads CASSLSTGTGPNEQFF. The DNA of the CDR3 is TGTGCCAGCAGCTTATCGACCGGGACAGGACCCAATGAGCAGTTCTTC. The V gene is TRBV11-3, the J gene TRBJ2-1, with 8 bases that match TRBD1. Germline loops: CDR1 SGHNT, CDR2 YENEEA. This CDR3 spans 16 amino acids. V lost 2 bases and J lost 6; bases outside the gene matches: 9.

The V call is TRBV5-1, the J call TRBJ2-1, with TRBD1 identical over 8 bases. With V trimmed by 4 bases and J by 5 bases, 8 bases remained unmatched. CDR3 length equals 15 residues. Germline assignment: CDR1 SGHRS and CDR2 YFSETQ. In DNA form, the CDR3 reads TGCGCCAGCAGCGCCCCGGGACAGGCCGACAATGAGCAGTTCTTC. Residues: CASSAPGQADNEQFF. Together with reference TRBV5-1 and TRBJ2-1, the CDR3 gives the full variable domain: KAGVTQTPRYLIKTRGQQVTLSCSPISGHRSVSWYQQTPGQGLQFLFEYFSETQRNKGNFPGRFSGRQFSNSRSEMNVSTLELGDSALYLCASSAPGQADNEQFFGPGTRLTVL.

The chain has TRBV10-1 and TRBJ2-5; 13 bases are a match to TRBD2. The V gene's germline CDR1 is WNHNN and CDR2 SYGVQD (reference sequence). Trimming at V came to 11 bases and at J to 5 bases, leaving 26 bases not matched to a gene. The CDR3 spans 20 residues. The CDR3 coding sequence is TGCGCCGGGACATTGGGACTAGCGGGAAATAGGAGGGGTTTGAGGGAGACCCAGTACTTC. Translation: CAGTLGLAGNRRGLRETQYF.

This chain uses TRBV7-2 with TRBJ2-2; 8 bases agree with TRBD2. Germline CDR1 reads SGHTA; CDR2 reads FQGNSA. The CDR3 runs 16 residues. Losses at the gene ends were 4 bases for V and 4 bases for J; bases not matched to a gene: 8. The chain's CDR3 is CASSSVGTSVTGELFF. Written as DNA, the CDR3 is TGTGCCAGCAGCTCCGTTGGGACTAGTGTCACCGGGGAGCTGTTTTTT.

This clone was seen once. J is TRBJ1-2 and V is TRBV5-1, with D unclear. Germline CDR1 SGHRS, CDR2 YFSETQ. V gave up 4 bases and J gave up 7 bases, with 14 bases separating them. The CDR3 runs 13 residues. The CDR3 nucleotides read TGCGCCAGCAGCCCGGAGATGGCTGGTGGCTACACCTTC. Translating gives CASSPEMAGGYTF.

The chain uses TRBV7-9 and TRBJ2-5; no definite D call. Germline-derived CDR1 and CDR2 are SEHNR and FQNEAQ (reference sequence). The CDR3 runs 17 residues. The V gene lost 5 bases and the J gene lost 3 bases, with 22 bases spanning the gap. The CDR3: CASSQRSNILGEETQYF. CDR3 nucleotide sequence: TGTGCCAGCAGCCAACGATCGAATATTCTAGGTGAAGAGACCCAGTACTTC.

This CDR3 reads CASSMTGGFSDEQFF. DNA for the CDR3: TGTGCCAGTAGTATGACAGGGGGATTTAGCGATGAGCAGTTCTTC. The genes are TRBV19 and TRBJ2-1, with 9 bases matching TRBD1. Germline V CDR1 and CDR2: LNHDA, SQIVND (reference sequence). Losses at the gene ends were 3 bases for V and 8 bases for J; bases not matched to a gene: 8. The CDR3 totals 15 residues.

This chain links TRBV18 with TRBJ1-1; perhaps TRBD1 as D (5 bases). The length of the CDR3 is 16 residues. Germline V CDR1 and CDR2: KGHSH, LQKENI. V was shortened by 2 bases and J by 1 base, with 14 bases between the two germline ends. CDR3 protein: CASSPVEQGSNTEAFF. The CDR3, as DNA: TGTGCCAGCTCACCAGTAGAGCAGGGATCGAACACTGAAGCTTTCTTT.

The genes are TRBV7-9 and TRBJ2-4, with 9 bases aligning to TRBD1. This CDR3 spans 19 amino acids. Trimming took 5 bases from V and 0 from J; bases not matched to a gene: 14. The V gene's germline CDR1 is SEHNR and CDR2 FQNEAQ (reference sequence). In nucleotides, the CDR3 is TGTGCCAGCAGCATGCCCGGGACAGGGAGGGGCCTAGCCAAAAACATTCAGTACTTC. Translated, it gives CASSMPGTGRGLAKNIQYF.

V gene TRBV15 combines with J gene TRBJ2-1; 8 positions match TRBD1. This CDR3 spans 16 amino acids. Germline CDR1 and CDR2: LNHNV and YYDKDF (reference sequence). V shed 1 base and J 7 bases; nucleotides not matched to a gene: 9. CDR3 sequence: CATSRAGTGDRNEQFF. CDR3 sequence (DNA): TGTGCCACCAGCAGAGCTGGGACAGGAGACAGAAATGAGCAGTTCTTC.